The 22 T cell receptor beta chains reported below all come from one sample, sequenced in a study of blood T cell repertoires in COVID-19. Libraries were prepared by immunoSEQ multiplex PCR; TCRdb keeps only in-frame clonotypes and omits some of them. The sample lists 150,000 or so clones, 75% to 90% occurring once. The specimen was PBMCs or T cells enriched from blood (not recorded which). These receptors originate from a woman in her fifties or sixties who had recovered from COVID-19.

This clone appeared a few times. The V call is TRBV4-2, the J call TRBJ1-4; maybe TRBD1 (6 bases). V gave up 4 bases and J gave up 5 bases, with 11 bases separating them. The CDR3 has 14 residues. CDR1 is LGHNA, CDR2 YNFKEQ, per germline. This CDR3 is CASSRDTPNEKLFF. The CDR3 DNA is TGTGCCAGCAGCCGGGACACTCCAAATGAAAAACTGTTTTTT.

This clone was seen at least ten times. The V and J genes are TRBV24-1 and TRBJ1-3, with D uncertain. The CDR3 spans 13 residues. The V gene's germline CDR1 is KGHDR and CDR2 SFDVKD. V lost 6 bases, J lost 3 bases, and 8 bases lay in between. The CDR3: CATSLAGGNTIYF. In DNA, the CDR3 is TGTGCCACCAGTCTGGCGGGTGGAAACACCATATATTTT.

The chain recombines TRBV2 with TRBJ2-5, with D tentatively TRBD1 (6 bases). The CDR3 runs to 14 residues. Germline values: CDR1 SNHLY, CDR2 FYNNEI. Deletions cut 2 bases from V and 3 bases from J, with 10 bases between. CDR3 in amino acids: CASSEFRGKETQYF. CDR3 sequence (DNA): TGTGCCAGCAGTGAATTTAGGGGGAAAGAGACCCAGTACTTC.

The chain joins TRBV10-1 to TRBJ2-1, with 7 bases fitting TRBD2. CDR1 and CDR2 (germline): WNHNN, SYGVQD (reference sequence). The CDR3 runs 14 residues. The trim removed 0 bases at V and 10 bases at J, leaving 6 bases unmatched. The CDR3 coding sequence is TGCGCCAGCAGTGAGTCAAGCGGGATGGGGGAGCAGTTCTTC. Encoded protein: CASSESSGMGEQFF.

J is TRBJ2-4 and V is TRBV11-2; 9 positions agree with TRBD1. Germline V gene lookup returns CDR1 SGHAT and CDR2 FQNNGV. The CDR3 totals 16 residues. V dropped 1 base and J dropped 2; count of bases not matched to a gene: 3. The CDR3 region is CASSLVGQGTKNIQYF. The CDR3 region has the DNA TGTGCCAGCAGCTTAGTGGGACAGGGTACCAAAAACATTCAGTACTTC.

A single count supports this clone. V gene TRBV5-4 combines with J gene TRBJ1-4; TRBD1 agrees at 8 bases. J gave up 8 bases and V 4 bases, and 10 bases lay outside the gene matches. CDR1 is SGHNT, CDR2 YYREEE, per germline (reference sequence). The CDR3 has 15 residues. The CDR3 nucleotides are TGTGCCAGCAGCGATCAGGGGGCTCAGGAAGAAAAACTGTTTTTT. Translated: CASSDQGAQEEKLFF.

The chain carries TRBV7-3 and TRBJ2-5, with 14 bases matching TRBD2. There are 15 residues in the CDR3. Germline CDR1 and CDR2: SGHTA and FQGTGA. With 3 bases clipped from V and 4 bases from J, the junction kept 1 base outside the gene matches. CDR3 DNA: TGTGCCAGCAGCTTGACTAGCGGGGGGGCAGAGACCCAGTACTTC. This encodes CASSLTSGGAETQYF.

The DNA of the CDR3 is TGTGCCAGCCGGGGTTCGGGACAGGCCTCCTATGGCTACACCTTC. This gives the protein CASRGSGQASYGYTF. V usage is TRBV7-2 and J usage is TRBJ1-2, with 8 bases fitting TRBD1. Germline V gene sequence: CDR1 SGHTA, CDR2 FQGNSA. The CDR3 is made up of 15 amino acids. The V gene end was trimmed by 8 bases and the J gene end by 4 bases; junction bases not matched to a gene: 12.

This rearrangement joins TRBV4-2 to TRBJ2-1; TRBD2 agrees at 12 bases. Germline V gives CDR1 LGHNA, CDR2 YNFKEQ. CDR3 length: 16 amino acids. Germline trimming cut 0 bases from V and 6 bases from J; bases unmatched to any gene: 3. This CDR3 is CASSQDPSGGANEQFF. The CDR3, as DNA: TGTGCCAGCAGCCAAGACCCTAGCGGGGGGGCCAATGAGCAGTTCTTC.

DNA of the CDR3: TGTGCCAGCAGCTTGGGCAGGGTCTACGAGCAGTACTTC. It is translated as CASSLGRVYEQYF. This rearrangement joins TRBV7-3 to TRBJ2-7, with a possible D match to TRBD1 (5 bases). Germline V gives CDR1 SGHTA, CDR2 FQGTGA. V was trimmed by 3 bases and J by 3 bases, leaving 9 bases between them. This CDR3 spans 13 amino acids.

The CDR3 DNA is TGTGCCAGCAGTTTCTCATCAGGACAGGGTAACTATGGCTACACCTTC. The encoded protein is CASSFSSGQGNYGYTF. This sequence joins TRBV6-2 or TRBV6-3 and TRBJ1-2; 8 bases map to TRBD1. Germline V CDR1 and CDR2: MNHEY, SVGEGT. The CDR3 contains 16 residues. Trimming at V came to 4 bases and at J to 1 base, leaving 8 bases not matched to a gene.

This rearrangement joins TRBV5-6 to TRBJ1-3, with TRBD1 matching over 12 bases. Germline CDR1 SGHDT, CDR2 YYEEEE. CDR3 size: 17 residues. V lost 4 bases to trimming and J lost 1 base; unmatched junction nucleotides: 6. The CDR3 DNA reads as TGTGCCAGCAGCGACTGGGACAGGGGGCGTTCTGGAAACACCATATATTTT. It codes for CASSDWDRGRSGNTIYF.

This chain links TRBV30 with TRBJ1-1, with 7 bases matching TRBD1. V shed 6 bases and J 7 bases; nucleotides not matched to a gene: 5. Germline V gene sequence: CDR1 GTSNPN, CDR2 SVGIG (reference sequence). The CDR3 is 11 residues long. The CDR3 sequence: CACGTANEAFF. CDR3 sequence (DNA): TGTGCCTGCGGGACAGCGAATGAAGCTTTCTTT.

This chain joins TRBV4-1 and TRBJ1-1, with D perhaps TRBD1 (6 bases). Trimming removed 1 base at V and 5 bases at J, with 11 bases between. This CDR3 has 14 amino acids. Germline V gene data show CDR1 as MGHRA and CDR2 as YSYEKL. The CDR3 here is CASSQGTDRTEAFF. The CDR3 nucleotides are TGCGCCAGCAGCCAAGGGACAGATAGAACTGAAGCTTTCTTT.

The chain joins TRBV3-1 (or the pseudogene TRBV3-2) to TRBJ2-7; D ambiguous. V was cut by 0 bases and J by 3 bases, with 15 bases left in between. This CDR3 comprises 16 residues. Germline CDR1 reads LGHDT; CDR2 reads YNNKEL (reference sequence). CDR3 amino acids: CASSQDLVELHYEQYF. CDR3 bases: TGTGCCAGCAGCCAAGATCTCGTAGAGCTCCACTACGAGCAGTACTTC.

This clone was detected only a few times. V gene TRBV5-6 combines with J gene TRBJ2-1, with a tentative D call TRBD2 (6 bases). The CDR3 is 15 amino acids. Germline loops: CDR1 SGHDT, CDR2 YYEEEE. V lost 4 bases, J lost 0 bases, and 11 bases lay in between. The CDR3 DNA follows: TGTGCCAGCAGCCGAGGACTACACTCCTACAATGAGCAGTTCTTC. It is translated as CASSRGLHSYNEQFF.

This sequence joins TRBV19 and TRBJ1-3; 9 bases agree with TRBD1. CDR1 is LNHDA and CDR2 is SQIVND in the germline V gene (reference sequence). CDR3 length: 16 residues. V gave up 7 bases and J gave up 0 bases; unmatched junction bases: 7. The CDR3 nucleotides are TGTGCCAGTACCCTGGGGACAGGGAACTCTGGAAACACCATATATTTT. This codes for CASTLGTGNSGNTIYF.

This rearrangement joins TRBV6-5 to TRBJ2-1; unclear D gene. The V gene's germline CDR1 is MNHEY and CDR2 SVGAGI. The V and J ends lost 6 bases and 7 bases respectively, with 10 bases between them. This CDR3 contains 12 residues. CDR3 coding DNA: TGTGCCAGCAGCCAGCCCGGGAATGAGCAGTTCTTC. Translating it yields CASSQPGNEQFF.

The chain is built from TRBV18 and TRBJ1-1; D might be TRBD1 (5 bases). V dropped 0 bases and J dropped 6 bases, with 11 bases sitting between them. Per germline, CDR1 KGHSH and CDR2 LQKENI. There are 14 residues in the CDR3. The CDR3 region has the DNA TGTGCCAGCTCACCACCGGTCAGGGTATCTGAAGCTTTCTTT. This encodes CASSPPVRVSEAFF. The whole variable domain, remainder taken from reference TRBV18 and TRBJ1-1, is NAGVMQNPRHLVRRRGQEARLRCSPMKGHSHVYWYRQLPEEGLKFMVYLQKENIIDESGMPKERFSAEFPKEGPSILRIQQVVRGDSAAYFCASSPPVRVSEAFFGQGTRLTVV.

Regarding this clone: A read error may produce the germline difference seen at one junction end. The rearrangement uses TRBV2 and TRBJ2-3, with TRBD2 identical over 12 bases. From germline, CDR1 is SNHLY and CDR2 FYNNEI. This CDR3 is built from 13 residues. The CDR3 here is CASSDGRLAGDFF. In DNA, the CDR3 is TGTGCCAGCAGTGATGGGAGACTAGCGGGGGACTTTTTT.

The J gene is TRBJ2-2, the V gene TRBV10-1; possibly TRBD2 for D (7 bases). The CDR3 spans 15 residues. V was clipped by 0 bases and J by 7 bases, with 12 bases between them. Germline loops: CDR1 WNHNN, CDR2 SYGVQD (reference sequence). The DNA for the CDR3 is TGCGCCAGCAGTGAGTCCAACAGGGAGGGCGGGGAGCTGTTTTTT. Protein sequence: CASSESNREGGELFF.

The rearrangement uses TRBV25-1 and TRBJ1-2; 7 nucleotides line up with TRBD1. CDR3 length: 12 residues. In germline, CDR1 is MGHDK, CDR2 SYGVNS. J gave up 8 bases and V 7 bases, and 7 bases lay outside the gene matches. The CDR3: CASTTGARGYTF. The CDR3 nucleotides read TGTGCCAGCACTACAGGGGCGAGGGGCTACACCTTC.